This T cell receptor (beta chain) is drawn from a study of blood T cell repertoires in COVID-19. Overall study context: The analysed material was cDNA or gDNA that came from T cells, B-cell-depleted T cells, or PBMCs.

Germline CDR1 reads LGHDT; CDR2 reads YNNKEL (reference sequence). The CDR3 has 17 residues. With 1 base removed from V and 2 bases from J, the gap between germline ends came to 12 bases. Here immunoSEQ multiplex PCR was the method, and the copy in TCRdb shows in-frame clones only, minus some. The sample lists 55,000 to 75,000 clones, roughly four fifths seen once, with roughly a tenth in the top ten. The clonotype was recovered from a man aged 80 or over with COVID-19, enrolled during active disease. Sequencing was done on a sample of peripheral blood. V and J are TRBV3-1 (or the pseudogene TRBV3-2) and TRBJ1-6, with D perhaps matching TRBD1 (5 bases). In DNA, the CDR3 is TGTGCCAGCAGCCAAGGGGAAACAGGCCCCTATAATTCACCCCTCCACTTT. Its protein product is CASSQGETGPYNSPLHF.